Each of the 28 T cell receptor beta chains below was sequenced from the same sample in a study of blood T cell repertoires in COVID-19. Repertoires were generated with immunoSEQ multiplex PCR, while TCRdb's copy carries only in-frame clones and drops some. Among 220,000 or so clones listed, 82% were seen once. Specimen: peripheral blood. Receptor source: a woman older than 75 with COVID-19, enrolled during active disease.

The chain has TRBV18 and TRBJ2-1; 9 bases fit TRBD2. The V and J ends lost 3 bases and 5 bases, in that order; junction bases with no gene match: 5. This CDR3 has 15 amino acids. CDR1 and CDR2 (germline): KGHSH, LQKENI. CDR3: CASSPSGGIDNEQFF. CDR3 DNA sequence: TGTGCCAGCTCACCTAGCGGGGGTATCGACAATGAGCAGTTCTTC. Looking up the rest from reference TRBV18 and TRBJ2-1 gives the full variable domain: NAGVMQNPRHLVRRRGQEARLRCSPMKGHSHVYWYRQLPEEGLKFMVYLQKENIIDESGMPKERFSAEFPKEGPSILRIQQVVRGDSAAYFCASSPSGGIDNEQFFGPGTRLTVL.

The chain couples TRBV19 to TRBJ2-2; D possibly corresponds to TRBD1 (6 bases). V was trimmed by 6 bases and J by 1 base, leaving 12 bases between them. The CDR3 is 15 amino acids. Germline CDR1 and CDR2: LNHDA and SQIVND (reference sequence). The CDR3 protein is CASRRGQQNTGELFF. The CDR3 DNA follows: TGTGCCAGTAGGAGAGGACAGCAGAACACCGGGGAGCTGTTTTTT.

The chain recombines TRBV5-1 with TRBJ1-6; 7 nucleotides line up with TRBD1. Per germline, CDR1 SGHRS and CDR2 YFSETQ. This CDR3 spans 16 amino acids. With 1 base clipped from V and 2 bases from J, the junction kept 3 bases outside the gene matches. The CDR3 DNA follows: TGCGCCAGCAGCTTGACGGGACAGCCCTATAATTCACCCCTCCACTTT. Amino acid sequence: CASSLTGQPYNSPLHF.

The V gene is TRBV7-2, the J gene TRBJ2-1; D is ambiguous. CDR1 and CDR2 from the germline V gene are SGHTA and FQGNSA. The CDR3 consists of 12 residues. V lost 1 base, J lost 10 bases, and 8 bases lay in between. DNA for the CDR3: TGTGCCAGCAGCTTAGGACTCCTGGAGCAGTTCTTC. Protein product: CASSLGLLEQFF. The complete variable domain, with remaining parts taken from reference TRBV7-2 and TRBJ2-1, reads GAGVSQSPSNKVTEKGKDVELRCDPISGHTALYWYRQSLGQGLEFLIYFQGNSAPDKSGLPSDRFSAERTGGSVSTLTIQRTQQEDSAVYLCASSLGLLEQFFGPGTRLTVL.

This chain joins TRBV7-2 and TRBJ2-1, with D hard to call. The CDR3 runs to 13 residues. The germline V gene encodes CDR1 SGHTA and CDR2 FQGNSA. Trimming pared 4 bases from V and 1 base from J, leaving 5 bases between. The CDR3 reads CASSSGSYNEQFF. The CDR3 DNA reads TGTGCCAGCAGCTCAGGTTCCTACAATGAGCAGTTCTTC.

V usage is TRBV27 and J usage is TRBJ2-1; D remains unclear. Germline values: CDR1 MNHEY, CDR2 SMNVEV (reference sequence). This CDR3 spans 15 amino acids. Trimming left V 6 bases short and J 7 bases short, with 19 bases between. CDR3 in DNA: TGTGCCAGCAGCCTACTGGGCACAAGTAGGAATGAGCAGTTCTTC. Protein product: CASSLLGTSRNEQFF.

The chain carries TRBV12-3 or TRBV12-4 and TRBJ2-5; unclear D gene. Trimming stripped 5 bases from V and 8 bases from J, with 9 bases between. The CDR3 has 11 residues. The CDR3: CASSPYRTQYF. In DNA form, the CDR3 reads TGTGCCAGCAGTCCATACAGAACCCAGTACTTC.

CDR3 sequence reads: CASSSIGTGNGANVLTF. CDR3 bases: TGTGCCAGCAGCTCTATAGGGACAGGGAATGGGGCCAACGTCCTGACTTTC. This chain links TRBV7-9 with TRBJ2-6, with 9 bases that match TRBD1. The trim removed 4 bases at V and 3 bases at J, leaving 7 bases unmatched. Germline CDR1 SEHNR, CDR2 FQNEAQ (reference sequence). The CDR3 sequence is 17 residues long.

V is TRBV27 and J is TRBJ1-1; TRBD1 aligns across 9 bases. After removal of 0 bases from V and 2 bases from J, the junction contained 13 bases not matched to a gene. Germline V gene lookup returns CDR1 MNHEY and CDR2 SMNVEV (reference sequence). The length of the CDR3 is 19 residues. As DNA, the CDR3 is TGTGCCAGCAGTTTATCCCTCTTATGGACAGGGGCCAACAACACTGAAGCTTTCTTT. Its protein product is CASSLSLLWTGANNTEAFF.

The J gene is TRBJ1-1, the V gene TRBV11-3; tentative D call: TRBD1 (5 bases). Trimming removed 4 bases at V and 4 bases at J, with 13 bases between. This CDR3 spans 14 amino acids. Germline CDR1 and CDR2: SGHNT and YENEEA. The CDR3 loop reads CASSSRGAATEAFF. Here the CDR3 DNA reads TGTGCCAGCAGCTCCCGCGGGGCGGCCACTGAAGCTTTCTTT.

The rearrangement uses TRBV19 and TRBJ2-3; 9 bases are shared with TRBD1. The V segment lost 0 bases and the J segment 3 bases; nucleotides outside the gene matches: 10. Germline loops: CDR1 LNHDA, CDR2 SQIVND (reference sequence). This CDR3 region has 18 residues. The CDR3 here is CASSIDRYRGQGTDTQYF. The CDR3 coding sequence is TGTGCCAGTAGTATAGACCGGTACAGGGGGCAGGGGACAGATACGCAGTATTTT. The full variable domain, in which reference TRBV19 and TRBJ2-3 provide the parts outside the CDR3, is DGGITQSPKYLFRKEGQNVTLSCEQNLNHDAMYWYRQDPGQGLRLIYYSQIVNDFQKGDIAEGYSVSREKKESFPLTVTSAQKNPTAFYLCASSIDRYRGQGTDTQYFGPGTRLTVL.

The chain is built from TRBV19 and TRBJ2-7; TRBD1 is a possible D gene (6 bases). The ends were cut back, 9 bases at V and 6 bases at J, with 12 bases in the middle. CDR1 is LNHDA, CDR2 SQIVND, per germline (reference sequence). CDR3 length: 11 residues. The CDR3 loop reads CARGWGPEQYF. DNA of the CDR3: TGTGCCAGGGGATGGGGGCCCGAGCAGTACTTC.

About this clone itself: The same CDR3 can be traced to other DNA sequences in this sample. This chain links TRBV28 with TRBJ2-1; 7 bases match TRBD2. Looked up from germline, CDR1 is MDHEN and CDR2 is SYDVKM. The J segment lost 4 bases and the V segment lost 8 bases, leaving 2 bases of the junction unmatched. This CDR3 has 12 residues. In DNA, the CDR3 is TGTGCCAGCGGGAGGGCATACAATGAGCAGTTCTTC. This gives the protein CASGRAYNEQFF.

The chain carries TRBV5-1 and TRBJ2-3; 8 bases are shared with TRBD2. The V gene end was trimmed by 1 base and the J gene end by 1 base; junction bases not matched to a gene: 2. Looked up from germline, CDR1 is SGHRS and CDR2 is YFSETQ. This CDR3 region has 15 residues. CDR3 nucleotide sequence: TGCGCCAGCAGCTTGCTAGCGGGTCGCACAGATACGCAGTATTTT. This sequence encodes CASSLLAGRTDTQYF.

The chain recombines TRBV27 with TRBJ2-7; D perhaps matches TRBD1 (5 bases). V was pared by 1 base and J by 3 bases, with 10 bases between. Germline CDR1 and CDR2: MNHEY and SMNVEV (reference sequence). This CDR3 region has 14 residues. CDR3 region: CASSLLGQSYEQYF. CDR3 DNA sequence: TGTGCCAGCAGTTTATTGGGGCAGAGCTACGAGCAGTACTTC.

The chain has TRBV7-2 and TRBJ2-1; D not resolved. The CDR3 contains 12 residues. V was pared by 4 bases and J by 10 bases, with 11 bases between. Germline CDR1 SGHTA, CDR2 FQGNSA. The CDR3 region has the DNA TGTGCCAGCAGCTCCCCCCTACGGGAGCAGTTCTTC. Protein sequence: CASSSPLREQFF.

The chain uses TRBV12-3 or TRBV12-4 and TRBJ2-7; no firm D call. Trimming left V 6 bases short and J 3 bases short, with 9 bases between. This CDR3 region has 12 residues. CDR3 sequence reads: CASSLHSYEQYF. DNA of the CDR3: TGTGCCAGCAGCCTCCACAGCTACGAGCAGTACTTC.

The chain combines TRBV2 with TRBJ1-1; tentatively, D is TRBD1 (5 bases). Trimming took off 7 bases at V and 0 bases at J, with 15 bases between the two ends. Germline values: CDR1 SNHLY, CDR2 FYNNEI. CDR3 size: 15 residues. CDR3 nucleotide sequence: TGTGCCAGCACTGGGCAGGGCCTAATGAACACTGAAGCTTTCTTT. It encodes CASTGQGLMNTEAFF.

The chain has TRBV28 and TRBJ2-2, with D perhaps TRBD1 (5 bases). Germline V CDR1 and CDR2: MDHEN, SYDVKM. The CDR3 is made up of 15 amino acids. V was shortened by 4 bases and J by 1 base, with 10 bases between the two germline ends. This CDR3 is CASSWGRENTGELFF. CDR3 nucleotide sequence: TGTGCCAGCAGTTGGGGCAGGGAGAACACCGGGGAGCTGTTTTTT.

CDR3 amino acids: CASSRDSSHYEQYF. CDR3 nucleotide sequence: TGTGCCAGCAGCAGGGACAGCTCTCACTACGAGCAGTACTTC. The chain links TRBV6-5 to TRBJ2-7; 7 nucleotides agree with TRBD1. Germline lookup yields CDR1 MNHEY and CDR2 SVGAGI. This CDR3 contains 14 residues. With 6 bases clipped from V and 3 bases from J, the junction kept 8 bases outside the gene matches.

With respect to this clone: Germline is not matched at one junction end, which may reflect a read error. V gene TRBV7-7 combines with J gene TRBJ2-5; possibly TRBD1 for D (5 bases). In germline, CDR1 is SSHAT, CDR2 FNYEAQ (reference sequence). CDR3 length: 14 amino acids. CDR3 region: CASSPLGPQETQYF. The CDR3 bases are TGTGCTAGCAGCCCTCTGGGGCCCCAAGAGACCCAGTACTTC. Supplemented by reference TRBV7-7 and TRBJ2-5, the full variable domain reads GAGVSQSPRYKVTKRGQDVTLRCDPISSHATLYWYQQALGQGPEFLTYFNYEAQPDKSGLPSDRFSAERPEGSISTLTIQRTEQRDSAMYRCASSPLGPQETQYFGPGTRLLVL.

The genes are TRBV4-1 and TRBJ1-5; D uncertain. The CDR3 sequence is 14 residues long. The germline V and J ends were trimmed by 0 bases and 2 bases, with 5 bases remaining between them. CDR1 MGHRA and CDR2 YSYEKL come from the germline V gene. CDR3 nucleotide sequence: TGCGCCAGCAGCCAAGACAGGCGCAATCAGCCCCAGCATTTT. This gives the protein CASSQDRRNQPQHF.

This clone was detected only a few times. The chain has TRBV5-4 and TRBJ1-4; D might be TRBD1 (5 bases). CDR1 SGHNT and CDR2 YYREEE come from the germline V gene (reference sequence). The CDR3 is made up of 15 amino acids. V lost 0 bases and J lost 5, with 11 bases in between. The CDR3 DNA reads as TGTGCCAGCAGCTTGGACAGGTCAATCAATGAAAAACTGTTTTTT. Protein: CASSLDRSINEKLFF.

The J gene is TRBJ2-5, the V gene TRBV7-2; 7 nucleotides align to TRBD2. The V segment lost 5 bases and the J segment 6 bases; nucleotides outside the gene matches: 9. The germline V gene has CDR1 SGHTA and CDR2 FQGNSA. CDR3 length: 14 amino acids. CDR3 loop: CASSHRFGGKTQYF. CDR3 nucleotide sequence: TGTGCCAGCAGCCACAGGTTCGGGGGGAAGACCCAGTACTTC. Full variable domain (missing parts from reference TRBV7-2 and TRBJ2-5): GAGVSQSPSNKVTEKGKDVELRCDPISGHTALYWYRQSLGQGLEFLIYFQGNSAPDKSGLPSDRFSAERTGGSVSTLTIQRTQQEDSAVYLCASSHRFGGKTQYFGPGTRLLVL.

The chain has TRBV3-1 (or the pseudogene TRBV3-2) and TRBJ1-3; D remains unclear. From germline, CDR1 is LGHDT and CDR2 YNNKEL (reference sequence). Trimming pared 0 bases from V and 0 bases from J, leaving 9 bases between. The CDR3 is 16 residues long. For the CDR3, the DNA is TGTGCCAGCAGCCAAGATCCGTCTAGCTCTGGAAACACCATATATTTT. This gives the protein CASSQDPSSSGNTIYF.

This chain links TRBV25-1 with TRBJ1-1, with TRBD1 matching over 8 bases. The CDR3 has 11 residues. The germline V gene has CDR1 MGHDK and CDR2 SYGVNS. After removal of 6 bases from V and 11 bases from J, the junction contained 5 bases not matched to a gene. The CDR3 nucleotides are TGTGCCAGCAGCACCACAGGGGGGGCTTTCTTT. This translates into CASSTTGGAFF.

V usage is TRBV2 and J usage is TRBJ1-2, with a tentative D call TRBD1 (5 bases). Between the trimmed V and J ends, which lost 1 base and 7 bases, there was a span of 7 bases. CDR3 length equals 12 residues. CDR1 and CDR2 from the germline V gene are SNHLY and FYNNEI. The CDR3 sequence is CASSEGQRGYTF. In DNA form, the CDR3 reads TGTGCCAGCAGTGAAGGACAGCGTGGCTACACCTTC.

This clone was observed a handful of times. This chain connects TRBV9 to TRBJ2-7; D remains ambiguous. Trimming cost V 2 bases and J 3 bases, with 18 bases left between them. This CDR3 spans 16 amino acids. Germline V lookup: CDR1 SGDLS, CDR2 YYNGEE. This CDR3 is CASSVRQWLGLYEQYF. In DNA form, the CDR3 reads TGTGCCAGCAGCGTCAGACAATGGCTGGGTCTCTACGAGCAGTACTTC.